The T cell receptor (beta chain) under discussion was sequenced for a study of blood T cell repertoires in COVID-19. Study in general: In each case, the material was cDNA or gDNA derived from T cells, B-cell-depleted T cells, or PBMCs.

Libraries were prepared by immunoSEQ multiplex PCR; TCRdb keeps only in-frame clonotypes and omits some of them. The sample shows some 300,000 clones, 70% to 90% of them seen only once. The CDR3 is 13 amino acids. V was trimmed by 7 bases and J by 4 bases, leaving 13 bases between them. Germline CDR1 reads SEHNR; CDR2 reads FQNEAQ (reference sequence). Sequencing was performed on peripheral blood. This TCR came from a woman aged 25 to 39 who had recovered from COVID-19. The rearrangement links TRBV7-9 to TRBJ1-1; maybe TRBD1 (5 bases). As DNA, the CDR3 is TGTGCCAGCAAGATACGGGGGGGCACTGAAGCTTTCTTT. This translates into CASKIRGGTEAFF.